Listed here are 24 T cell receptor beta chains from one sample, sequenced in a study of T cell responses to AZD1222 COVID-19 vaccine. Method: immunoSEQ multiplex PCR; TCRdb's copy keeps in-frame clones and lacks some. The profile shows around 140,000 clones, around 90% of them singletons. The material sequenced was peripheral blood, taken on day 0 of AZD1222 vaccination. The receptors shown here come from an adult in good health.

The chain joins TRBV7-8 to TRBJ2-7; D remains ambiguous. Trimming took 1 base from V and 4 from J, leaving 14 bases between them. CDR3 size: 15 residues. Germline loops: CDR1 SGHVS, CDR2 FQNEAQ. The CDR3 DNA follows: TGTGCCAGCAGCTTAGGGTCTGCATCCGTTTACGAGCAGTACTTC. This sequence encodes CASSLGSASVYEQYF.

The chain couples TRBV9 to TRBJ2-1; D is uncertain. The CDR3 covers 14 residues. V gave up 3 bases and J gave up 3 bases, with 10 bases separating them. Germline V gene data show CDR1 as SGDLS and CDR2 as YYNGEE. CDR3 bases: TGTGCCAGCAGCGCTACCGGGCTCTACAATGAGCAGTTCTTC. It specifies CASSATGLYNEQFF.

V is TRBV5-1 and J is TRBJ2-5; D uncertain. This CDR3 comprises 13 residues. Germline CDR1 reads SGHRS; CDR2 reads YFSETQ. V lost 2 bases and J lost 7, with 12 bases in between. The CDR3 DNA follows: TGCGCCAGCAGCTTAAATCAGAACCCGACCCAGTACTTC. It codes for CASSLNQNPTQYF.

This sequence joins TRBV11-2 and TRBJ2-7, with D possibly TRBD1 on 6 matching bases. The germline CDR1 and CDR2 sequences are SGHAT and FQNNGV. The CDR3 consists of 16 residues. Trimming cost V 3 bases and J 2 bases, with 17 bases left between them. CDR3 sequence: CASSFLTGRTTYEQYF. As DNA, the CDR3 is TGTGCCAGCAGCTTCCTGACAGGCCGGACAACCTACGAGCAGTACTTC.

The genes are TRBV6-5 and TRBJ2-1; D unresolved. Trimming pared 9 bases from V and 0 bases from J, leaving 9 bases between. CDR1 is MNHEY and CDR2 is SVGAGI in the germline V gene. CDR3 size: 13 residues. CDR3 DNA sequence: TGTGCCAGTGCCTATAGCTCCTACAATGAGCAGTTCTTC. Translating it yields CASAYSSYNEQFF.

V gene TRBV4-2 combines with J gene TRBJ2-2, with D perhaps matching TRBD1 (5 bases). This CDR3 comprises 16 residues. Trimming shortened V by 4 bases and J by 7 bases, and 19 bases separated the two germline ends. CDR1 and CDR2 (germline): LGHNA, YNFKEQ. The CDR3 sequence is CASSLGVEWQGGELFF. The CDR3 bases are TGTGCCAGCAGCCTCGGCGTCGAATGGCAGGGCGGGGAGCTGTTTTTT.

The chain employs TRBV25-1 and TRBJ2-1, with no clear D. There are 11 residues in the CDR3. From germline, CDR1 is MGHDK and CDR2 SYGVNS. V was clipped by 6 bases and J by 10 bases, with 10 bases between them. The CDR3 sequence is CASSDSYEQFF. In DNA form, the CDR3 reads TGTGCCAGCAGCGACTCATACGAGCAGTTCTTC.

The rearrangement uses TRBV6-6 and TRBJ1-5, with 8 bases that match TRBD1. From germline, CDR1 is MNHNY and CDR2 SVGAGI (reference sequence). After removal of 5 bases from V and 2 bases from J, the junction contained 5 bases not matched to a gene. The CDR3 covers 15 residues. The CDR3 region is CASSLGQGGNQPQHF. CDR3 DNA: TGTGCCAGCAGTCTTGGACAGGGCGGCAATCAGCCCCAGCATTTT.

The chain employs TRBV6-2 or TRBV6-3 and TRBJ2-1; D is tentatively TRBD1 or TRBD2 (7 bases each). The CDR3 loop spans 15 amino acids. Trimming shortened V by 6 bases and J by 4 bases, and 16 bases separated the two germline ends. The V gene's germline CDR1 is MNHEY and CDR2 SVGEGT. In nucleotides, the CDR3 is TGTGCCAGCAGCCCACAGGGGAGGGTATACAATGAGCAGTTCTTC. It translates to CASSPQGRVYNEQFF.

This chain joins TRBV6-5 and TRBJ2-2, with TRBD1 as a possible D gene (7 bases). The V gene's germline CDR1 is MNHEY and CDR2 SVGAGI. The CDR3 length is 15 residues. V lost 0 bases and J lost 5, with 10 bases in between. The CDR3 here is CASSYSQGRTGELFF. The CDR3 DNA is TGTGCCAGCAGTTACTCACAGGGGAGGACCGGGGAGCTGTTTTTT.

The chain links TRBV5-1 to TRBJ2-5; 9 bases map to TRBD1. Trimming cost V 2 bases and J 2 bases; bases outside gene matches: 4. Germline assignment: CDR1 SGHRS and CDR2 YFSETQ. The CDR3 extends over 15 amino acids. The CDR3 here is CASSFRTGAQETQYF. CDR3 nucleotide sequence: TGCGCCAGCAGCTTCCGGACAGGGGCTCAAGAGACCCAGTACTTC.

The chain uses TRBV2 and TRBJ2-7; 8 positions agree with TRBD2. Germline assignment: CDR1 SNHLY and CDR2 FYNNEI. With 6 bases clipped from V and 0 bases from J, the junction kept 10 bases outside the gene matches. The CDR3 contains 16 residues. CDR3 sequence: CASRTGLSGTSYEQYF. The CDR3 DNA reads as TGTGCCAGCAGGACTGGCCTTAGCGGGACCTCCTACGAGCAGTACTTC.

The chain has TRBV14 and TRBJ2-1, with D unclear. V lost 1 base and J lost 5, with 9 bases in between. This CDR3 is built from 14 residues. The germline V gene has CDR1 SGHDN and CDR2 FVKESK. For the CDR3, the DNA is TGTGCCAGCAGCCAAGGCCTACTCGACAATGAGCAGTTCTTC. Its translation: CASSQGLLDNEQFF.

This chain links TRBV15 with TRBJ2-7, with TRBD1 as a possible D gene (6 bases). Germline CDR1 is LNHNV and CDR2 is YYDKDF (reference sequence). V gave up 2 bases and J gave up 2 bases, with 7 bases separating them. The CDR3 runs 13 residues. The CDR3 sequence: CATSRKGAYEQYF. CDR3 bases: TGTGCCACCAGCAGAAAGGGGGCCTACGAGCAGTACTTC.

The chain links TRBV24-1 to TRBJ2-2; 9 nucleotides agree with TRBD1. This CDR3 spans 15 amino acids. After removal of 5 bases from V and 3 bases from J, the junction contained 3 bases not matched to a gene. Germline assignment: CDR1 KGHDR and CDR2 SFDVKD. CDR3 loop: CATSGGQGYTGELFF. The CDR3 nucleotides are TGTGCCACCAGTGGGGGACAGGGTTACACCGGGGAGCTGTTTTTT.

The chain links TRBV19 to TRBJ2-3, with D uncertain. Germline V gene sequence: CDR1 LNHDA, CDR2 SQIVND (reference sequence). The CDR3 sequence is 15 residues long. Trimming stripped 5 bases from V and 0 bases from J, with 12 bases between. The CDR3 DNA reads as TGTGCCAGTAGTCTACGCGAGACTAGCACAGATACGCAGTATTTT. Translation gives CASSLRETSTDTQYF.

The J gene is TRBJ1-2, the V gene TRBV11-2, with D unclear. Germline CDR1 SGHAT, CDR2 FQNNGV. The ends were cut back, 10 bases at V and 4 bases at J, with 10 bases in the middle. The CDR3 loop spans 11 amino acids. The CDR3 spells CATVDGYGYTF. The CDR3 coding sequence is TGTGCCACCGTGGACGGCTATGGCTACACCTTC.

The rearrangement links TRBV12-3 or TRBV12-4 to TRBJ1-4; D remains ambiguous. The CDR3 totals 13 residues. Deletions cut 3 bases from V and 8 bases from J, with 10 bases between. CDR3 sequence: CASSFLLREKLFF. The CDR3, as DNA: TGTGCCAGCAGTTTTTTATTGAGGGAAAAACTGTTTTTT.

This clone was counted only a few times. This chain joins TRBV6-5 and TRBJ2-3, with D possibly matching TRBD2 (5 bases). With 6 bases removed from V and 1 base from J, the gap between germline ends came to 11 bases. Germline CDR1 reads MNHEY; CDR2 reads SVGAGI. The CDR3 is made up of 14 amino acids. The DNA of the CDR3 is TGTGCCAGCAGGGACCGGACTGGCACAGATACGCAGTATTTT. Its translation: CASRDRTGTDTQYF.

The chain links TRBV2 to TRBJ1-2; 7 bases agree with TRBD1. Trimming at V came to 5 bases and at J to 4 bases, leaving 7 bases not matched to a gene. CDR1 and CDR2 (germline): SNHLY, FYNNEI. The CDR3 sequence is 14 residues long. This CDR3 reads CASSFTTGAYGYTF. The CDR3 DNA follows: TGTGCCAGCAGTTTTACTACAGGGGCCTATGGCTACACCTTC.

The chain uses TRBV6-5 and TRBJ2-1; TRBD1 is a possible D gene (6 bases). This CDR3 has 14 residues. CDR1 is MNHEY, CDR2 SVGAGI, per germline. The germline V and J ends were trimmed by 6 bases and 8 bases, with 17 bases remaining between them. In DNA, the CDR3 is TGTGCCAGCAGAATGAGTCCAGGGGTGGATGAGCAGTTCTTC. As protein: CASRMSPGVDEQFF.

This chain connects TRBV19 to TRBJ2-7; TRBD2 matches 9 bases. The CDR3 spans 15 residues. Germline values: CDR1 LNHDA, CDR2 SQIVND (reference sequence). Germline trimming cut 5 bases from V and 1 base from J; bases unmatched to any gene: 6. The CDR3 DNA reads TGTGCCAGTAGTCTTGCTAGCGGGGCTTCCTACGAGCAGTACTTC. Translation gives CASSLASGASYEQYF.

The gene calls are TRBV11-2 and TRBJ2-5, with 8 bases identical to TRBD2. The germline V gene has CDR1 SGHAT and CDR2 FQNNGV. The CDR3 totals 16 residues. J lost 5 bases, V lost 0 bases, and 8 bases had no gene match. The CDR3: CASSLEPAGGQETQYF. CDR3 sequence (DNA): TGTGCCAGCAGCTTAGAGCCGGCGGGAGGTCAGGAGACCCAGTACTTC.

This clone was recorded a few times. The chain combines TRBV19 with TRBJ2-6; TRBD1 might be the D (5 bases). V shed 7 bases and J shed 0 bases, with 7 bases lying between them. Germline V gene sequence: CDR1 LNHDA, CDR2 SQIVND (reference sequence). The CDR3 has 14 residues. CDR3 sequence: CASTDSSGANVLTF. The CDR3 DNA reads as TGTGCCAGTACCGACAGCTCTGGGGCCAACGTCCTGACTTTC.